This T cell receptor (beta chain) stems from a study of blood T cell repertoires in COVID-19. Background on the study: COVID-19 samples collected from the United States, Italy and Spain covered acute and convalescent phases.

V was pared by 4 bases and J by 4 bases, with 9 bases of the junction left unmatched. Germline CDR1 SGHDT, CDR2 YYEEEE. The CDR3 contains 15 residues. Authors' methods: Amplification of reference gene primers provided the estimated nucleated cell counts. The data were produced by immunoSEQ multiplex PCR, yet TCRdb's version contains in-frame clones alone and is incomplete. V and J calls and clone size follow that table, whereas D and trimming were derived from the DNA. The sample shows more than 100,000 clones, around 86% of them seen only once. Sequenced input: peripheral blood. The origin of this receptor is a man aged 45-60 years with active COVID-19. The rearrangement links TRBV5-6 to TRBJ2-7, with 9 bases fitting TRBD1. The CDR3 sequence: CASSRPRTGVYEQYF. The CDR3 DNA follows: TGTGCCAGCAGCCGGCCGAGGACAGGGGTTTACGAGCAGTACTTC.